The 6 T cell receptor beta chains reported below all come from one sample, sequenced in a study of T cell repertoires in cytomegalovirus infection. TCRdb re-derived calls from the reads in MiXCR, one entry per CDR3 protein. This table has roughly 240,000 distinct CDR3 sequences, roughly 6.5% appearing once. The sequencing sample was made of PBMCs. These receptor sequences come from a human donor in good health (CMV status not recorded). Some clones in this sample may be carry-over from other donors' samples.

This clonotype showed up many times. This chain uses TRBV28 with TRBJ2-7, with TRBD1 matching over 10 bases. V lost 6 bases and J lost 6; bases outside the gene matches: 5. The CDR3 contains 13 residues. CDR1 is MDHEN and CDR2 is SYDVKM in the germline V gene. CDR3 bases: TGTGCCAGCAGACCGGGACAGGGGCTCGAGCAGTACTTC. This encodes CASRPGQGLEQYF. The variable domain in full, completed from reference TRBV28 and TRBJ2-7, reads DVKVTQSSRYLVKRTGEKVFLECVQDMDHENMFWYRQDPGLGLRLIYFSYDVKMKEKGDIPEGYSVSREKKERFSLILESASTNQTSMYLCASRPGQGLEQYFGPGTRLTVT.

In this sample, this clonotype turned up a few times. The gene calls are TRBV5-4 and TRBJ2-7; tentative D call: TRBD1 (5 bases). Germline lookup yields CDR1 SGHNT and CDR2 YYREEE (reference sequence). Trimming took off 4 bases at V and 0 bases at J, with 14 bases between the two ends. There are 15 residues in the CDR3. CDR3 loop: CASSPAPGYSYEQYF. CDR3 coding DNA: TGTGCCAGCAGCCCGGCACCAGGGTACTCCTACGAGCAGTACTTC.

In its sample, this clonotype was seen a few times. The chain couples TRBV27 to TRBJ1-1, with TRBD1 matching over 8 bases. The germline V gene has CDR1 MNHEY and CDR2 SMNVEV (reference sequence). CDR3 length equals 14 residues. The trim removed 8 bases at V and 0 bases at J, leaving 5 bases unmatched. The CDR3 is CASWTGRVNTEAFF. As DNA, the CDR3 is TGTGCCAGCTGGACAGGGAGGGTGAACACTGAAGCTTTCTTT.

This clonotype was seen ten or more times. The chain combines TRBV7-2 with TRBJ1-1; D may be TRBD1 (5 bases). Trimming pared 5 bases from V and 6 bases from J, leaving 19 bases between. The CDR3 extends over 15 amino acids. Germline values: CDR1 SGHTA, CDR2 FQGNSA. CDR3 region: CASSPTSQANPEAFF. CDR3 DNA: TGTGCCAGCAGCCCCACGTCACAGGCTAACCCTGAAGCTTTCTTT.

This clonotype was detected many times. The chain employs TRBV7-8 and TRBJ2-7; D perhaps matches TRBD1 (7 bases). The CDR3 totals 15 residues. Germline V gene data show CDR1 as SGHVS and CDR2 as FQNEAQ. V gave up 4 bases and J gave up 3 bases, with 16 bases separating them. CDR3 sequence (DNA): TGTGCCAGCAGCTCGTACAGGGGAGGTATCTACGAGCAGTACTTC. The encoded protein is CASSSYRGGIYEQYF.

At least ten counts were recorded for this clonotype. This sequence joins TRBV6-6 and TRBJ1-2; possible D gene TRBD1, 6 bases. The CDR3 sequence is 13 residues long. CDR1 MNHNY and CDR2 SVGAGI come from the germline V gene (reference sequence). Trimming took off 4 bases at V and 5 bases at J, with 11 bases between the two ends. CDR3 amino acids: CASSLGGPYGYTF. DNA of the CDR3: TGTGCCAGCAGTTTGGGGGGGCCATATGGCTACACCTTC.